This TCR beta chain originates from a study of blood T cells in healthy people across ages. This CDR3 has 13 residues. V gave up 6 bases and J gave up 5 bases, with 13 bases separating them. This clonotype was recorded a few times. Its cognate antigen is unknown. Study-wide results and limits: From one million sequenced T cells, diversity estimates were lower bounds. Greater diversity and more naive CD4+ cells were seen in long-lived donors than in aged donors.

The second PCR ran about 6 to 11 cycles with a sample-barcoded 5' primer and J-beta primers. Every molecule of cDNA carried a tag from a template-switch adaptor with 12 random nucleotides. A minimum of 2.5 million CDR3-containing paired-end reads was obtained for each sample. TCRdb processed the 5' RACE reads anew with MiXCR; each CDR3 protein has one entry. The sample carries some 690,000 distinct CDR3 sequences, 22% recorded once. Sequencing used blood. The chain carries TRBV12-3 or TRBV12-4 and TRBJ1-1, with no clear D. This TCR came from a man aged 65 to 85 in good health. Written as DNA, the CDR3 is TGTGCCAGCAGACTTGGACTCACAACTGAAGCTTTCTTT. It codes for CASRLGLTTEAFF.